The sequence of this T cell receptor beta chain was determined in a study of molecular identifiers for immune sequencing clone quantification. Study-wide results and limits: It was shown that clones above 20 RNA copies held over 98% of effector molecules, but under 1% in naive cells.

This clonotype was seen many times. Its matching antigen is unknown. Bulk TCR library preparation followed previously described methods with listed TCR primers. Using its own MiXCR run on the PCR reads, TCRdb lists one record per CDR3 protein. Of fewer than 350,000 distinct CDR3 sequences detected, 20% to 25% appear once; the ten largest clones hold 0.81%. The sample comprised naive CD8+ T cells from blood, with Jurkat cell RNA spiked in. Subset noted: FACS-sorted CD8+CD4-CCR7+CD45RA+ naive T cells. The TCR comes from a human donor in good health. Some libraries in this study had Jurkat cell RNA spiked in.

The CDR3 region has the DNA TGTGCCAGCAGTTTATCTAATCAGGGGCGGGAGCAGTACTTC. Translating gives CASSLSNQGREQYF. The chain combines TRBV27 with TRBJ2-7, with TRBD1 as a possible D gene (6 bases). The CDR3 runs 14 residues. Trimming removed 0 bases from V and 7 bases from J, with 13 bases in between. The germline CDR1 and CDR2 sequences are MNHEY and SMNVEV (reference sequence).